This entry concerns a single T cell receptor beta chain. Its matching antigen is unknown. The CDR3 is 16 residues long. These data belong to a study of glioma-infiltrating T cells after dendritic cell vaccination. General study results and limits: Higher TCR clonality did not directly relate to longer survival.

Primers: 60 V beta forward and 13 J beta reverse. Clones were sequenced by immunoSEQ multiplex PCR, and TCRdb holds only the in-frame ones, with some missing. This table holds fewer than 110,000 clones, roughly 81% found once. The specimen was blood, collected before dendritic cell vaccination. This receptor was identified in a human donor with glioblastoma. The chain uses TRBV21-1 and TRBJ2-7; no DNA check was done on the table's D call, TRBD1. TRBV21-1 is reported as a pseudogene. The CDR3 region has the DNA TGTGCCAGCAGGATATCCAAAAACAGGGTTGATTACGAGCAGTACTTC. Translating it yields CASRISKNRVDYEQYF.